This T cell receptor beta chain was captured by sequencing in a study of blood T cell repertoires in COVID-19. Turning to the study itself: Acute and convalescent COVID-19 specimens originated in the United States, Italy and Spain. PBMCs, B-cell-depleted T cells, or T cells provided the cDNA or gDNA that made up the material.

V shed 2 bases, J shed 7 bases, and the junction held 12 bases outside the gene matches. Germline V gene sequence: CDR1 SGHTA, CDR2 FQGNSA. This CDR3 has 17 residues. Sequencing was performed with immunoSEQ multiplex PCR; in TCRdb, only in-frame clones are kept and a portion is missing. The table records approximately 120,000 clones, around 80% of them present only once. The receptor was derived from an elderly man with active or convalescent COVID-19. Sequencing input: peripheral blood. The chain uses TRBV7-2 and TRBJ2-1, with TRBD2 matching over 9 bases. CDR3 nucleotide sequence: TGTGCCAGCAGCTTATTGGCCCTAGCGGGGCAGAGTAATGAGCAGTTCTTC. Encoded protein: CASSLLALAGQSNEQFF.